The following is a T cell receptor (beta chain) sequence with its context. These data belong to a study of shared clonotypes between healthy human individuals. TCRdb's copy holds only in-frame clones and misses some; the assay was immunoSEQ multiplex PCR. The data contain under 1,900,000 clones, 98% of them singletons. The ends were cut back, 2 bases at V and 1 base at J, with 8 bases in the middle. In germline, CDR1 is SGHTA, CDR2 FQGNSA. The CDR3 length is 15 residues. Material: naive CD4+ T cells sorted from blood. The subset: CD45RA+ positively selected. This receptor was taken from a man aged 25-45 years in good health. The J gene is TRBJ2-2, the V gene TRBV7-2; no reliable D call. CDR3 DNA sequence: TGTGCCAGCAGCTTAAGACTCAAGAACACCGGGGAGCTGTTTTTT. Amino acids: CASSLRLKNTGELFF.